The clone carrying this TCR beta chain was counted at least ten times. The CDR3 spans 15 residues. Germline assignment: CDR1 SGHTA and CDR2 FQGNSA. The V and J ends lost 6 bases and 2 bases respectively, with 15 bases between them. TCRdb used MiXCR to reprocess the 5' RACE reads, holding one entry per CDR3 protein. The data show fewer than 12,000 distinct CDR3 sequences, about 8.6% seen once. Sample time point: sample taken at primary tumor resection. Whole RNA came from tumor, nontumor lung or frozen PBMC and was sequenced without being sorted. The sample originates from a study of spatial heterogeneity in lung cancer. Study background: The count of detected beta-chain sequences consistently exceeded that of alpha-chain sequences.

The J gene is TRBJ2-3, the V gene TRBV7-2; tentatively, D is TRBD1 (6 bases). The receptor comes from a male donor with early-stage non-small cell lung cancer. Sequencing used PBMCs, obtained at surgery. CDR3 DNA: TGTGCCAGCAGACCATCAGGGGTCTTCACAGATACGCAGTATTTT. It translates to CASRPSGVFTDTQYF.